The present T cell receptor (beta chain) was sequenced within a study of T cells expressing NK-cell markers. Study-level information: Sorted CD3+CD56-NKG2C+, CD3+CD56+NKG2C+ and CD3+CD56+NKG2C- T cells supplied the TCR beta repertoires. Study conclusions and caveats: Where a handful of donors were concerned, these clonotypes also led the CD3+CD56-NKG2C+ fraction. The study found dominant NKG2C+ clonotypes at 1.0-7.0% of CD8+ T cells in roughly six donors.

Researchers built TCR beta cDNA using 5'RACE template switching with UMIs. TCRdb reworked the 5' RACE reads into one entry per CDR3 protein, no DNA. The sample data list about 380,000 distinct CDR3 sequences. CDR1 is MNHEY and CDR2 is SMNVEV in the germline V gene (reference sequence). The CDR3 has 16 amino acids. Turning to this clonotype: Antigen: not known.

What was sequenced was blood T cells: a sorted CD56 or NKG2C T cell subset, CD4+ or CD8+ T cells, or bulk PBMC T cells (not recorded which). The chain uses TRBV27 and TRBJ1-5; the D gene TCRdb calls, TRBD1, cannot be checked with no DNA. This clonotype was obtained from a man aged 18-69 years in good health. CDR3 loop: CASRPRTGGADQPQHF.